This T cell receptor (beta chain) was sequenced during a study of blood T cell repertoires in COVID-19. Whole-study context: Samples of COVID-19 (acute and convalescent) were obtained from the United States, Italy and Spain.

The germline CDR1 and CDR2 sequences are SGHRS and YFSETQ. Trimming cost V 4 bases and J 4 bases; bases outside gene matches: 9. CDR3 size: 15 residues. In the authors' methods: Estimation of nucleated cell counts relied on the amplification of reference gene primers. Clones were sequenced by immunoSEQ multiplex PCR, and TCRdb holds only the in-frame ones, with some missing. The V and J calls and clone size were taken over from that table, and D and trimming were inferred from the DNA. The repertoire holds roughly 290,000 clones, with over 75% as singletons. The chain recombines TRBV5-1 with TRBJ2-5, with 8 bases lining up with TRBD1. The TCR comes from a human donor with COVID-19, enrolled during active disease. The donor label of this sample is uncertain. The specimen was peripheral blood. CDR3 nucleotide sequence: TGCGCCAGCAGCAAAAACGACAGGGGCGGAGAGACCCAGTACTTC. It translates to CASSKNDRGGETQYF.